One and the same sample provided the 17 T cell receptor beta chains below, sequenced in a study of response to subunit inactivated influenza vaccine. Each CDR3 protein is one row after TCRdb ran MiXCR on the RT-PCR reads. The profile shows a few hundred thousand distinct CDR3 sequences, 21% of them singletons. Sequenced here: PBMCs from blood, sampled approximately 22 months after vaccination. The receptors stem from a man between 50 and 70 years old who received an inactivated influenza vaccine.

The chain joins TRBV29-1 to TRBJ1-3, with 7 nucleotides matching TRBD1. V trimming: 4 bases; J trimming: 0 bases; junction bases outside the gene matches: 3. The germline CDR1 and CDR2 sequences are SQVTM and ANQGSEA. This CDR3 has 14 residues. The CDR3 region has the DNA TGCAGCGTTGCCCGGGACAGCTCTGGAAACACCATATATTTT. This encodes CSVARDSSGNTIYF.

CDR3: CSAFSPGTANTEAFF. The CDR3 region has the DNA TGCAGTGCTTTCTCGCCCGGGACAGCGAACACTGAAGCTTTCTTT. J is TRBJ1-1 and V is TRBV20-1; TRBD1 matches 7 bases. CDR1 DFQATT and CDR2 SNEGSKA come from the germline V gene (reference sequence). The CDR3 totals 15 residues. J lost 1 base, V lost 5 bases, and 10 bases had no gene match.

The chain uses TRBV20-1 and TRBJ1-2; perhaps TRBD1 as D (6 bases). Trimming stripped 5 bases from V and 8 bases from J, with 27 bases between. Germline CDR1 and CDR2: DFQATT and SNEGSKA (reference sequence). There are 16 residues in the CDR3. The CDR3, as DNA: TGCAGTGCTTATTACACAGGGTTCGGGTCGGGGTGGGGCTACACCTTC. This gives the protein CSAYYTGFGSGWGYTF.

In its sample, this clonotype was seen a few times. The rearrangement joins TRBV6-5 to TRBJ2-5, with TRBD2 identical over 14 bases. CDR3 size: 22 residues. J lost 4 bases, V lost 6 bases, and 25 bases had no gene match. Germline CDR1 and CDR2: MNHEY and SVGAGI. This chain's CDR3 is CASSLQWGTSGTSGSAVETQYF. The CDR3 DNA is TGTGCCAGCAGCCTCCAGTGGGGAACATCCGGGACTAGCGGGAGTGCGGTAGAGACCCAGTACTTC.

This clonotype was seen a few times. This chain links TRBV2 with TRBJ1-5; perhaps TRBD1 as D (5 bases). V was trimmed by 4 bases and J by 7 bases, leaving 14 bases between them. CDR3 length: 14 amino acids. Germline V lookup: CDR1 SNHLY, CDR2 FYNNEI. The CDR3 protein is CASSASSGNQPQHF. CDR3 bases: TGTGCCAGCAGTGCCTCCTCAGGGAACCAGCCCCAGCATTTT.

This clonotype appeared many times. The chain joins TRBV5-5 to TRBJ1-6, with D perhaps matching TRBD1 (5 bases). The CDR3 length is 14 residues. V was pared by 3 bases and J by 5 bases, with 9 bases between. CDR1 is SGHKS, CDR2 YYEKEE, per germline (reference sequence). CDR3 sequence (DNA): TGTGCCAGCAGCTGGTGGGGGAATAATTCACCCCTCCACTTT. Encoded protein: CASSWWGNNSPLHF.

This clonotype was counted only a few times. The chain recombines TRBV10-3 with TRBJ2-2; D unresolved. V dropped 11 bases and J dropped 1 base, with 8 bases sitting between them. The germline gives CDR1 ENHRY, CDR2 SYGVKD. The length of the CDR3 is 12 residues. The CDR3 is CASKMNTGELFF. CDR3 DNA: TGTGCCTCAAAAATGAACACCGGGGAGCTGTTTTTT.

The sample holds a few counts of this clonotype. The chain carries TRBV7-8 and TRBJ1-5; D is uncertain. This CDR3 is 15 amino acids long. The V and J ends lost 6 bases and 3 bases respectively, with 15 bases between them. From germline, CDR1 is SGHVS and CDR2 FQNEAQ. The CDR3, as DNA: TGTGCCAGCAGGGGTGACGGATCCCACAATCAGCCCCAGCATTTT. Translation: CASRGDGSHNQPQHF.

The V and J genes are TRBV25-1 and TRBJ1-4; D perhaps matches TRBD1 (5 bases). Between the trimmed V and J ends, which lost 5 bases and 8 bases, there was a span of 18 bases. Germline CDR1 MGHDK, CDR2 SYGVNS. This CDR3 comprises 15 residues. CDR3 DNA sequence: TGTGCCAGCAGTACCGGCGGGGGGGACCGCGAAAAACTGTTTTTT. Translation gives CASSTGGGDREKLFF. Combining the CDR3 with reference TRBV25-1 and TRBJ1-4 gives the whole variable domain EADIYQTPRYLVIGTGKKITLECSQTMGHDKMYWYQQDPGMELHLIHYSYGVNSTEKGDLSSESTVSRIRTEHFPLTLESARPSHTSQYLCASSTGGGDREKLFFGSGTQLSVL.

This clonotype showed up just a few times. V and J are TRBV19 and TRBJ1-5, with D hard to call. The CDR3 loop spans 12 amino acids. In germline, CDR1 is LNHDA, CDR2 SQIVND (reference sequence). V was clipped by 3 bases and J by 5 bases, with 5 bases between them. CDR3 region: CASSIVDQPQHF. The CDR3 nucleotides are TGTGCCAGTAGTATTGTAGATCAGCCCCAGCATTTT. The full variable domain, its missing parts supplied by reference TRBV19 and TRBJ1-5, is DGGITQSPKYLFRKEGQNVTLSCEQNLNHDAMYWYRQDPGQGLRLIYYSQIVNDFQKGDIAEGYSVSREKKESFPLTVTSAQKNPTAFYLCASSIVDQPQHFGDGTRLSIL.

The V gene is TRBV9, the J gene TRBJ2-7; 7 bases align to TRBD1. This CDR3 is built from 15 residues. The J segment lost 6 bases and the V segment lost 4 bases, leaving 13 bases of the junction unmatched. Germline V gene sequence: CDR1 SGDLS, CDR2 YYNGEE. CDR3 residues: CASSFQQGSHSEQYF. For the CDR3, the DNA is TGTGCCAGCAGCTTTCAACAGGGGAGTCACTCCGAGCAGTACTTC. Together with reference TRBV9 and TRBJ2-7, the CDR3 gives the full variable domain: DSGVTQTPKHLITATGQRVTLRCSPRSGDLSVYWYQQSLDQGLQFLIQYYNGEERAKGNILERFSAQQFPDLHSELNLSSLELGDSALYFCASSFQQGSHSEQYFGPGTRLTVT.

A few counts support this clonotype. V is TRBV29-1 and J is TRBJ1-1; a possible D gene is TRBD1 (5 bases). Trimming took off 0 bases at V and 1 base at J, with 12 bases between the two ends. This CDR3 spans 15 amino acids. The germline V gene encodes CDR1 SQVTM and CDR2 ANQGSEA. The DNA for the CDR3 is TGCAGCGTTGAAGATCCGGCAGGACAGAACACTGAAGCTTTCTTT. It encodes CSVEDPAGQNTEAFF.

There are many counts of this clonotype. The chain carries TRBV10-3 and TRBJ1-1; D is uncertain. V gave up 0 bases and J gave up 1 base, with 6 bases separating them. The germline CDR1 and CDR2 sequences are ENHRY and SYGVKD. This CDR3 spans 14 amino acids. The DNA of the CDR3 is TGTGCCATCAGTGAGTCTGGTGGGAACACTGAAGCTTTCTTT. Translating gives CAISESGGNTEAFF.

This clonotype was observed a handful of times. The genes are TRBV4-2 and TRBJ1-1, with unresolved D. Trimming stripped 0 bases from V and 5 bases from J, with 10 bases between. Germline assignment: CDR1 LGHNA and CDR2 YNFKEQ. The CDR3 covers 14 residues. The CDR3 DNA reads as TGTGCCAGCAGCCAAGAAAGTTTGGGGACTGAAGCTTTCTTT. It is translated as CASSQESLGTEAFF.

This clonotype was seen a few times. This rearrangement joins TRBV5-8 to TRBJ2-3; D is ambiguous. V shed 3 bases and J shed 8 bases, with 10 bases lying between them. Germline loops: CDR1 SGHTS, CDR2 YDEGEE. The CDR3 extends over 12 amino acids. The CDR3 region is CASSSQQTTQYF. CDR3 nucleotides: TGTGCCAGCAGCTCCCAACAAACTACGCAGTATTTT.

This clonotype has more than one count but fewer than ten. The V gene is TRBV5-8, the J gene TRBJ1-2, with D possibly TRBD1 on 6 matching bases. Looked up from germline, CDR1 is SGHTS and CDR2 is YDEGEE. CDR3 length equals 11 residues. The V end lost 2 bases, the J end lost 14 bases, and 13 bases lay between the germline ends. CDR3 loop: CASSLNRAETF. CDR3 DNA sequence: TGTGCCAGCAGCTTAAACAGGGCGGAGACCTTC. Full variable domain (rest looked up from reference TRBV5-8 and TRBJ1-2): EAGVTQSPTHLIKTRGQQATLRCSPISGHTSVYWYQQALGLGLQFLLWYDEGEERNRGNFPPRFSGRQFPNYSSELNVNALELEDSALYLCASSLNRAETFGSGTRLTVV.

V usage is TRBV12-3 or TRBV12-4 and J usage is TRBJ2-2; TRBD2 is a possible D gene (6 bases). With 6 bases removed from V and 7 bases from J, the gap between germline ends came to 21 bases. The length of the CDR3 is 16 residues. The chain's CDR3 is CASSWGVVAYHGELFF. In DNA, the CDR3 is TGTGCCAGCAGCTGGGGGGTTGTTGCGTATCACGGGGAGCTGTTTTTT.